The 8 T cell receptor beta chains below all came from one sample that was sequenced in a study of regulatory T cells in long-lasting Graves disease. Investigators prepared the TCR beta libraries by applying iRepertoire HTBI primers and Arm-PCR of CDR3 regions. TCRdb processed the multiplex PCR reads anew with MiXCR; each CDR3 protein has one entry. In the table there are 350,000 to 550,000 distinct CDR3 sequences, about 14% of which are singletons. Time point of the sample: newly diagnosed GD, antithyroid drugs for less than 3 months. Isolated PBMC RNA provided the starting material for the TCR library. The same specimen was also included in a second study, on T cells in Graves' hyperthyroidism and ophthalmopathy.

The sequenced sample was peripheral blood mononuclear cells (PBMCs), obtained at new diagnosis, from a patient treated with antithyroid drugs. The receptors originated from a woman between 50 and 59 years old with Graves disease.

V and J are TRBV29-1 and TRBJ2-3, with D perhaps matching TRBD1 (5 bases). Germline CDR1 reads SQVTM; CDR2 reads ANQGSEA. The CDR3 is made up of 13 amino acids. V was trimmed by 8 bases and J by 5 bases, leaving 17 bases between them. CDR3 protein: CSINQGGIDTQYF. The CDR3 DNA sequence: TGCAGCATTAATCAGGGCGGTATAGATACGCAGTATTTT.

A word on this clonotype: A much more abundant neighbour one base away suggests this may be a read error. The CDR3 nucleotides are TGCAGTGCTGGAGATGCGGGGACAGGTGCCTACGAGCAGTACTTC. Protein sequence: CSAGDAGTGAYEQYF. The V gene is TRBV20-1, the J gene TRBJ2-7, with 8 bases aligning to TRBD1. This CDR3 region has 15 residues. Germline-derived CDR1 and CDR2 are DFQATT and SNEGSKA (reference sequence).

The chain recombines TRBV18 with TRBJ2-1; 9 bases fit TRBD1. Germline values: CDR1 KGHSH, CDR2 LQKENI. This CDR3 comprises 16 residues. Germline trimming cut 3 bases from V and 6 bases from J; bases unmatched to any gene: 9. The DNA of the CDR3 is TGTGCCAGCTCACCGTTTGACAGGGGGGCCTTCAATGAGCAGTTCTTC. This codes for CASSPFDRGAFNEQFF.

Worth noting for this clonotype: A far more abundant clone sits one base away, making this likely a read error. This chain uses TRBV7-8 with TRBJ2-3; 7 nucleotides agree with TRBD1. J was trimmed by 2 bases and V by 5 bases; bases with no gene match: 7. The CDR3 has 15 amino acids. Germline assignment: CDR1 SGHVS and CDR2 FQNEAQ. The CDR3 sequence is CASSIEGQFTDTQYF. Written as DNA, the CDR3 is TGTGCCAGCAGCATAGAGGGACAGTTCACAGATACGCAGTATTTT.

A remark on this clonotype: A clone one base away is much larger, so this may be a read error. The V call is TRBV11-2, the J call TRBJ2-3, with TRBD2 identical over 8 bases. The CDR3 is made up of 17 amino acids. The V gene's germline CDR1 is SGHAT and CDR2 FQNNGV. For the CDR3, the DNA is TGTGCCAGCAGCTTAGGATCGTTAGCGGGAAACACAGATACGCGGTATTTT. It yields the protein CASSLGSLAGNTDTRYF.

J is TRBJ2-7 and V is TRBV6-5, with 11 bases that match TRBD2. There are 17 residues in the CDR3. CDR1 is MNHEY, CDR2 SVGAGI, per germline. V lost 3 bases and J lost 2; bases outside the gene matches: 9. CDR3 nucleotide sequence: TGTGCCAGCAGTTATCATACTAGCGGGAGCTCAGCCTACGAGCAGTACTTC. Amino acid sequence: CASSYHTSGSSAYEQYF.

This clonotype was detected ten times or more. This chain uses TRBV11-2 with TRBJ2-2, with 10 bases matching TRBD2. This CDR3 has 16 residues. V gave up 5 bases and J gave up 3 bases; unmatched junction bases: 6. Per the germline V gene, CDR1 is SGHAT and CDR2 is FQNNGV. The CDR3, as DNA: TGTGCCAGCAGCATTAGCGGGAGGACCTACACCGGGGAGCTGTTTTTT. Translating it yields CASSISGRTYTGELFF.

V is TRBV20-1 and J is TRBJ2-3; TRBD2 matches 12 bases. Germline CDR1 and CDR2: DFQATT and SNEGSKA (reference sequence). The CDR3 covers 17 residues. V gave up 0 bases and J gave up 0 bases; unmatched junction bases: 4. Here the CDR3 DNA reads TGCAGTGCTAGAGATTTGGGGACTAGCGGGAGCACAGATACGCAGTATTTT. Amino acids: CSARDLGTSGSTDTQYF.